Listed here are 11 T cell receptor beta chains from one sample, sequenced in a study of T cell repertoires in cytomegalovirus infection. No cognate antigen is known for these TCRs. MiXCR was run by TCRdb on the reads, yielding one entry per CDR3 protein. The table includes about half a million distinct CDR3 sequences, 42% detected once. Source: cultured PBMCs, taken from culture after CMV antigen stimulation. The receptors were gathered from a human donor in good health (CMV status not recorded). Some clones in this sample may be carry-over from other donors' samples.

The chain has TRBV7-2 and TRBJ1-1; perhaps TRBD1 as D (6 bases). The CDR3 length is 14 residues. The germline gives CDR1 SGHTA, CDR2 FQGNSA. The V gene lost 7 bases and the J gene lost 1 base, with 13 bases spanning the gap. The CDR3 coding sequence is TGTGCCAGCACCGTAGGACAGCAGAACACTGAAGCTTTCTTT. It specifies CASTVGQQNTEAFF.

This clonotype has a handful of counts. CDR3 DNA sequence: TGTGCCAGCAGCTTAGCGTCGGGAGGTACGGCCTACGAGCAGTACTTC. Translated: CASSLASGGTAYEQYF. The chain has TRBV7-2 and TRBJ2-7, with 7 bases fitting TRBD2. V shed 0 bases and J 2 bases; nucleotides not matched to a gene: 7. The CDR3 contains 16 residues. Germline CDR1 reads SGHTA; CDR2 reads FQGNSA.

V gene TRBV6-5 combines with J gene TRBJ1-3; D call uncertain. CDR3 length equals 14 residues. The germline CDR1 and CDR2 sequences are MNHEY and SVGAGI. V lost 4 bases and J lost 2, with 9 bases in between. The CDR3 sequence: CASSSGIAGNTIYF. The CDR3 region has the DNA TGTGCCAGCAGTTCGGGGATCGCTGGAAACACCATATATTTT.

The chain links TRBV27 to TRBJ2-1; a possible D gene is TRBD2 (6 bases). Trimming removed 2 bases at V and 0 bases at J, with 11 bases between. Germline loops: CDR1 MNHEY, CDR2 SMNVEV (reference sequence). This CDR3 region has 16 residues. The CDR3 here is CASSLRAGSSYNEQFF. Here the CDR3 DNA reads TGTGCCAGCAGTTTACGGGCGGGAAGCTCCTACAATGAGCAGTTCTTC.

The rearrangement links TRBV19 to TRBJ2-1, with D perhaps being TRBD1 or TRBD2 (5 bases each). The CDR3 extends over 13 amino acids. The V end was cut by 6 bases, the J end by 6 bases, with 12 bases between. CDR1 is LNHDA, CDR2 SQIVND, per germline (reference sequence). CDR3 nucleotides: TGTGCCAGTAGCTTCGGGGCGCCCAATGAGCAGTTCTTC. Amino acids: CASSFGAPNEQFF.

Only a few counts were recorded for this clonotype. This chain links TRBV7-2 with TRBJ1-3, with D uncertain. The germline CDR1 and CDR2 sequences are SGHTA and FQGNSA. The CDR3 has 15 amino acids. V shed 1 base and J shed 0 bases, with 7 bases lying between them. CDR3 sequence: CASSLGGNSGNTIYF. The CDR3 nucleotides read TGTGCCAGCAGCTTAGGGGGTAACTCTGGAAACACCATATATTTT. Variable domain in full (rest from reference TRBV7-2 and TRBJ1-3): GAGVSQSPSNKVTEKGKDVELRCDPISGHTALYWYRQSLGQGLEFLIYFQGNSAPDKSGLPSDRFSAERTGGSVSTLTIQRTQQEDSAVYLCASSLGGNSGNTIYFGEGSWLTVV.

As concerns this clonotype: The junction departs from germline at one end; a sequencing error may be responsible. The chain carries TRBV7-8 and TRBJ1-1; D gene uncertain. There are 11 residues in the CDR3. The germline V gene encodes CDR1 SGHVS and CDR2 FQNEAQ. In DNA, the CDR3 is TGTGCCAGCACCTTAGGGCCGGAAGCTTTCTTT. Residues: CASTLGPEAFF.

The chain carries TRBV11-2 and TRBJ2-1; TRBD1 agrees at 7 bases. The CDR3 consists of 14 residues. V trimming: 1 base; J trimming: 9 bases; junction bases outside the gene matches: 6. Germline CDR1 is SGHAT and CDR2 is FQNNGV. The DNA for the CDR3 is TGTGCCAGCAGCTTAGGTAGACAGGGCGTTGAGCAGTTCTTC. Protein: CASSLGRQGVEQFF.

This clonotype was seen a few times. V usage is TRBV28 and J usage is TRBJ2-5; D may be TRBD2 (5 bases). The CDR3 runs to 15 residues. V lost 1 base and J 4 bases, leaving 13 bases between the germline ends. Germline V lookup: CDR1 MDHEN, CDR2 SYDVKM. The CDR3 reads CASSLYEGVGETQYF. CDR3 in DNA: TGTGCCAGCAGTTTATATGAGGGAGTGGGAGAGACCCAGTACTTC.

The J gene is TRBJ2-1, the V gene TRBV27, with no clear D. V dropped 10 bases and J dropped 4 bases, with 17 bases sitting between them. The length of the CDR3 is 14 residues. CDR1 and CDR2 from the germline V gene are MNHEY and SMNVEV (reference sequence). The CDR3 sequence: CATPPVVAYNEQFF. The CDR3 region has the DNA TGTGCCACCCCTCCGGTGGTGGCATACAATGAGCAGTTCTTC.

The chain employs TRBV19 and TRBJ2-1; D is unclear. CDR1 and CDR2 from the germline V gene are LNHDA and SQIVND (reference sequence). Trimming shortened V by 1 base and J by 3 bases, and 16 bases separated the two germline ends. The CDR3 is 17 amino acids. DNA of the CDR3: TGTGCCAGTAGTATAGGCCCAGCGACGGGTTACTACAATGAGCAGTTCTTC. Its translation is CASSIGPATGYYNEQFF.